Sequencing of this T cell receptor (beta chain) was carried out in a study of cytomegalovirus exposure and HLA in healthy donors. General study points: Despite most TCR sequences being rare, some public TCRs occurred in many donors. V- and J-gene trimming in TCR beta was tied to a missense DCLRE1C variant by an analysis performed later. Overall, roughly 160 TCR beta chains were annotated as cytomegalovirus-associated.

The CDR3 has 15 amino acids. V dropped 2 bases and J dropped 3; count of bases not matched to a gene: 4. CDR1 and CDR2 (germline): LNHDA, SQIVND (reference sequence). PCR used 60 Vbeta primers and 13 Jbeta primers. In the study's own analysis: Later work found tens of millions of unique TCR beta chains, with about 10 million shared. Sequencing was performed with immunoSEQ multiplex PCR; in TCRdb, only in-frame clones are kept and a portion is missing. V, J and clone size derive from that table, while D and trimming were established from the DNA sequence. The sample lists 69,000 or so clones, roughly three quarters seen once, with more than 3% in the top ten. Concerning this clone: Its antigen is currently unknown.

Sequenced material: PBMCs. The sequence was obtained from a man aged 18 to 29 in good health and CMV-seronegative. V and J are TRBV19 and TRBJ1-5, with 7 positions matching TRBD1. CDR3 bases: TGTGCCAGTAGTATAAGAGACAGGGCCAATCAGCCCCAGCATTTT. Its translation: CASSIRDRANQPQHF.